This T cell receptor beta chain stems from a study of shared clonotypes between healthy human individuals. General study results and limits: It was the non-shared clonotypes that had lower generation probabilities than clonotypes shared by all four donors.

TCRdb's table, derived via immunoSEQ multiplex PCR, lists solely in-frame clones and lacks some. Among over a million clones listed, approximately 98.5% were seen once. Every donor was a Caucasian adult from Nashville, Tennessee. CDR1 SGHVS and CDR2 FNYEAQ come from the germline V gene. V was shortened by 5 bases and J by 0 bases, with 13 bases between the two germline ends. The CDR3 runs 16 residues. As for this clone: The antigen is undetermined.

The receptor comes from a man in his thirties or forties in good health. The V and J genes are TRBV7-6 and TRBJ2-2; D might be TRBD1 (6 bases). The sequenced material came from naive CD4+ T cells sorted from blood. The subset here: CD45RA+ positively selected. This CDR3 reads CASSRARTANTGELFF. The CDR3, as DNA: TGTGCCAGCAGCCGAGCCAGGACAGCGAACACCGGGGAGCTGTTTTTT.